This T cell receptor (beta chain) stems from a study of shared clonotypes between healthy human individuals. About the study: Donor ages ranged 18 to 49 years: a couple of women, a few men. General study findings and limits: The study found about 5% of naive CD4 clonotypes shared across four donors. The study generally estimated greater richness for naive than memory subsets.

The table came from immunoSEQ multiplex PCR; TCRdb's copy has only in-frame clones and leaves some out. The sample includes around 2,000,000 clones, approximately 95% of them seen just once. The V end lost 2 bases, the J end lost 0 bases, and 14 bases lay between the germline ends. CDR3 length equals 16 residues. The V gene's germline CDR1 is SGDLS and CDR2 YYNGEE. CD45RO-negative, CCR7-selected cells formed the naive CD8 fraction, which excluded terminally differentiated effector memory CD45RA+ cells. With regard to this clone: Its antigen is not identified.

This clonotype originated in a young man in good health. The chain links TRBV9 to TRBJ1-1; TRBD1 might be the D (6 bases). The source material was naive CD8+ T cells sorted from blood. CDR3 sequence: CASSVSPGQLNTEAFF. The CDR3 nucleotides are TGTGCCAGCAGCGTGTCTCCGGGACAACTGAACACTGAAGCTTTCTTT.